This T cell receptor beta chain was sequenced for a study of blood T cell repertoires in COVID-19. Authors' data handling: Researchers report that nucleated cell counts were estimated from reference gene primer amplification. Sequencing used immunoSEQ multiplex PCR; TCRdb keeps in-frame clones, though not all of them. V, J and clone size are those of that table, while D and trimming were read from the DNA. The sample holds about 170,000 clones, around 82% seen once. Trimming at V came to 4 bases and at J to 4 bases, leaving 4 bases not matched to a gene. The CDR3 spans 14 residues. CDR1 and CDR2 (germline): SGHRS, YFSETQ.

The source material was peripheral blood. The TCR sequence derives from a woman of 80 years or more with acute or convalescent COVID-19. V gene TRBV5-1 combines with J gene TRBJ2-3; 9 bases are shared with TRBD1. CDR3: CASSRDREADTQYF. As DNA, the CDR3 is TGCGCCAGCAGCCGGGACAGGGAGGCAGATACGCAGTATTTT. Full variable domain (outside the CDR3, taken from reference TRBV5-1 and TRBJ2-3): KAGVTQTPRYLIKTRGQQVTLSCSPISGHRSVSWYQQTPGQGLQFLFEYFSETQRNKGNFPGRFSGRQFSNSRSEMNVSTLELGDSALYLCASSRDREADTQYFGPGTRLTVL.